This TCR beta chain was recovered during a study of early T cells in non-severe SARS-CoV-2 infection (dated by TCRdb to the early 2020s). Notes on the research overall: Because TCR sequencing was done on bulk RNA from unsorted whole blood, the alpha and beta chains could not be paired.

A remark on this clonotype: The specificity of this receptor is unknown. No base quality information exists; no much larger clone differs at one position.

Set within a cohort of healthcare workers in London, UK, this nested case-control study involved weekly PCR testing of nasopharyngeal swabs along with blood sampling. Healthcare workers were recruited between 23 and 31 March 2020, during the week of the UK lockdown, and were followed weekly for up to roughly 15 weeks. Study-wide findings and limitations: VDJdb matching was skewed toward anti-spike CD8 responses and likely underestimated virus-specific expansions by missing private and CD4 specificities.

The germline V gene (reference sequence) supplies CDR1 GTSNPN and CDR2 SVGIG. Trimming costs V 1 base and J 2 bases, and their ends lie 14 bases apart. There are 16 amino acids in the CDR3, from cysteine to phenylalanine inclusive. Solely the CDR3 DNA is kept, with 48 bases framed from the first base. Receptor libraries were prepared by 5' RACE. The run used a NextSeq 500. To correct for sequencing error and PCR bias, the TCR library protocol tagged individual cDNA molecules with unique molecular identifiers. Both TCR alpha and beta chains were sequenced, and tight co-correlation was observed between alpha and beta sequence abundances in each sample. As for the authors' bioinformatics: Decombinator V4 was used to annotate the V gene, J gene and CDR3 of the TCR sequences. TCRs were defined as expanded if a significant change between any two time points was detected under a Poisson model with p below 0.0001. TCR abundances were normalised to the total number of TCRs sequenced in each sample and reported as counts per million. TRAV1-2 paired with TRAJ12, TRAJ20 or TRAJ33 defined MAIT TCRs, while TRAV10 paired with TRAJ18 defined iNKT TCRs. VDJdb, accessed 1 November 2021, was searched for CMV, EBV and SARS-CoV-2 annotated TCRs, with TCRs annotated for multiple antigens excluded. TCRdb passed the public sequencing reads through fastp at Q25 and MiXCR, retaining productive beta sequences. Each record represents a unique CDR3 protein, reported with the most common genes and DNA among its rows. TCRdb assigned the V and J calls; the authors' analysis was not used. In all, the sample holds 120,000 or so distinct CDR3 sequences, and around 12% of those were seen once. Less than 4.5% of the sample is held by the ten biggest clonotypes.

The receptor was isolated from an adult who was a healthcare worker with PCR-confirmed SARS-CoV-2 infection or an uninfected control (not recorded which). Recombination linked TRBV30 to TRBJ1-4; no D gene is confidently identified. Sequences were derived from whole blood, sampled at baseline. The nucleotide sequence is given as TGTGCCTGGAGTGGACCGCACGACTTTACTAATGAAAAACTGTTTTTT. It specifies CAWSGPHDFTNEKLFF.